This TCR beta chain was sequenced for a study of blood T cell repertoires in COVID-19. Study-wide context: The samples span acute and convalescent COVID-19 from the United States, Italy and Spain. PBMCs, B-cell-depleted T cells, or T cells provided the cDNA or gDNA that made up the material.

After removal of 3 bases from V and 7 bases from J, the junction contained 14 bases not matched to a gene. The germline CDR1 and CDR2 sequences are MGHDK and SYGVNS. The CDR3 runs to 18 residues. This clone has a count of ten or more. TCRdb keeps only in-frame clones here, not all; method: immunoSEQ multiplex PCR. Counted here are around 200,000 clones, about 83% occurring once; the ten biggest clones make up around 8.1%. The rearrangement uses TRBV25-1 and TRBJ1-4, with 10 bases aligning to TRBD1. The receptor was isolated from a man aged 40-50 years with active or convalescent COVID-19. Specimen: peripheral blood. The CDR3 DNA reads as TGTGCCAGCAGTGACCGTAAGACAAGACAGGGGGCTTTTGAAAAACTGTTTTTT. Its protein product is CASSDRKTRQGAFEKLFF.